Shown below are 5 T cell receptor beta chains from a single sample sequenced in a study of cytomegalovirus exposure and HLA in healthy donors. Both 60 Vbeta primers and 13 Jbeta primers went into the PCR. This table comes from immunoSEQ multiplex PCR, and its TCRdb copy is limited to in-frame clones, with some not included. Of over 100,000 clones listed, around 82% are singletons. The source material was PBMCs. These receptors all stem from a woman in her thirties or forties in good health and CMV-seronegative.

This clone was recorded once. The chain uses TRBV5-1 and TRBJ2-1, with D uncertain. The germline gives CDR1 SGHRS, CDR2 YFSETQ. The V end lost 2 bases, the J end lost 9 bases, and 6 bases lay between the germline ends. This CDR3 is 11 amino acids long. The CDR3 loop is CASSFSAEQFF. Here the CDR3 DNA reads TGCGCCAGCAGCTTTAGTGCTGAGCAGTTCTTC.

The chain joins TRBV2 to TRBJ1-4, with 8 positions matching TRBD1. This CDR3 spans 14 amino acids. V lost 8 bases, J lost 4 bases, and 6 bases stayed unmatched. Germline loops: CDR1 SNHLY, CDR2 FYNNEI. CDR3 loop: CASCGQGLNEKLFF. In nucleotides, the CDR3 is TGTGCCAGCTGCGGACAGGGCCTTAATGAAAAACTGTTTTTT.

This chain joins TRBV28 and TRBJ2-7; possible D gene TRBD2, 7 bases. The ends were cut back, 5 bases at V and 4 bases at J, with 21 bases in the middle. The CDR3 spans 16 residues. CDR1 is MDHEN and CDR2 is SYDVKM in the germline V gene. The DNA of the CDR3 is TGTGCCAGCAGTCCACTGGCGGGGGCTAGTGGGTACGAGCAGTACTTC. This translates into CASSPLAGASGYEQYF.

The rearrangement links TRBV5-4 to TRBJ2-5; 9 bases are shared with TRBD1. Germline lookup yields CDR1 SGHNT and CDR2 YYREEE (reference sequence). J lost 7 bases, V lost 3 bases, and 10 bases had no gene match. This CDR3 spans 15 amino acids. CDR3 region: CASSSQGTGKLTQYF. Here the CDR3 DNA reads TGTGCCAGCAGCTCCCAGGGGACAGGGAAACTGACCCAGTACTTC.

The chain carries TRBV7-2 and TRBJ1-6, with D hard to call. The germline V gene encodes CDR1 SGHTA and CDR2 FQGNSA. Trimming pared 0 bases from V and 0 bases from J, leaving 15 bases between. This CDR3 region has 19 residues. CDR3 region: CASSLAYRGMSSYNSPLHF. CDR3 in DNA: TGTGCCAGCAGCTTAGCGTACAGAGGGATGAGCTCCTATAATTCACCCCTCCACTTT. The full variable domain, its missing parts supplied by reference TRBV7-2 and TRBJ1-6, is GAGVSQSPSNKVTEKGKDVELRCDPISGHTALYWYRQSLGQGLEFLIYFQGNSAPDKSGLPSDRFSAERTGGSVSTLTIQRTQQEDSAVYLCASSLAYRGMSSYNSPLHFGNGTRLTVT.